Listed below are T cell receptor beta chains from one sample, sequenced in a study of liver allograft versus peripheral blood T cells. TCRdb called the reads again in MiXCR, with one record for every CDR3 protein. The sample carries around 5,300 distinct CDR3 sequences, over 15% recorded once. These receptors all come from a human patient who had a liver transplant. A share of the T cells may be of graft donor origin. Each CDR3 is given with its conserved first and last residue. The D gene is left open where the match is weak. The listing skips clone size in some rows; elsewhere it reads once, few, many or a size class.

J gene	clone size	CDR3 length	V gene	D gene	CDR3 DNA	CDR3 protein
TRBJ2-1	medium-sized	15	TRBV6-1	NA	TGTGCCAGTAGTGCCGGGACTGGTTTCTACAATGAGCAGTTCTTC	CASSAGTGFYNEQFF
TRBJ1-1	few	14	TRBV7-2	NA	TGTGCCAGCAGCTTAGGTAGGCCGAACACTGAAGCTTTCTTT	CASSLGRPNTEAFF
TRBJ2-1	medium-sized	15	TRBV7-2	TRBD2	TGTGCCAGCAGCTTAGGACTAGCGGGAGGCGATTTGCAGTTCTTC	CASSLGLAGGDLQFF
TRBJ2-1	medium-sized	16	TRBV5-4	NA	TGTGCCAGCAGCTTGGCCCCGGGGAGCTCCTACAATGAGCAGTTCTTC	CASSLAPGSSYNEQFF
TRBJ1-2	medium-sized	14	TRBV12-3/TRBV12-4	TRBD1	TGTGCCAGCAGCCTACTCCGGGACAGTTATGGCTACACCTTC	CASSLLRDSYGYTF
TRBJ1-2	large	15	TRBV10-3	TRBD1	TGTGCCATCAGTTCTTCAGGGGGGCGGACTGCTGGCTACACCTTC	CAISSSGGRTAGYTF
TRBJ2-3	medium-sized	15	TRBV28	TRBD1	TGTGCCAGCATCCGGACAGGGGGTGGCACAGATACGCAGTATTTT	CASIRTGGGTDTQYF
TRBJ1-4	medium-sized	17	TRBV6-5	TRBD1	TGTGCCAGCAGTCAACGGGACCTCCTGAGGGGGCATGAAAAACTGTTTTTT	CASSQRDLLRGHEKLFF
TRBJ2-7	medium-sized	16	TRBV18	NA	TGTGCCAGCTCACCATTCACCGGGACGGGAGCCTACGAGCAGTACTTC	CASSPFTGTGAYEQYF
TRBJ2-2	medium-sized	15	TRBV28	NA	TGTGCCAGCAGAACGTCGACAGGGAACACCGGGGAGCTGTTTTTT	CASRTSTGNTGELFF
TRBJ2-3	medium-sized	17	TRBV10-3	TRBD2	TGTGCCTCAAAGAAGGCTAGCGGGAGGGAAACCACAGATACGCAGTATTTT	CASKKASGRETTDTQYF
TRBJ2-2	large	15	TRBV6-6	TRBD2	TGTGCCAGCCTCCTGCGGGGGGCGAACACCGGGGAGCTGTTTTTT	CASLLRGANTGELFF
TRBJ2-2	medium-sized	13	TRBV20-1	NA	TGCAGTGCTTCCTTTGTAAACACCGGGGAGCTGTTTTTT	CSASFVNTGELFF
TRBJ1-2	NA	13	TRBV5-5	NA	TGTGCCAGCAGCTTCCTTGACGCGGGTGGCTACACCTTC	CASSFLDAGGYTF
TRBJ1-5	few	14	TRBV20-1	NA	TGCAGTGCCACTACGGCCGGGGAAGATCAGCCCCAGCATTTT	CSATTAGEDQPQHF
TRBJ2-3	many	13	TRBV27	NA	TGTGCCAGCAGTACCCACTTCACAGATACGCAGTATTTT	CASSTHFTDTQYF
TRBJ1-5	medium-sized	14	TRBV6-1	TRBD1	TGTGCCAGCAGTGAAGGGACAGGTCCACAGCCCCAGCATTTT	CASSEGTGPQPQHF
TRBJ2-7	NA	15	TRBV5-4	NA	TGTGCCAGCAGCTCGGGTGGGGGAATCTCCTACGAGCAGTACTTC	CASSSGGGISYEQYF
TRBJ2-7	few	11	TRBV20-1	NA	TGCAGTGCCGCCTCCCCCTACGAGCAGTACTTC	CSAASPYEQYF
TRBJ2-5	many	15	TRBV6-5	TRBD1	TGTGCCAGCAGTAGGGCAAGGGGGCGAGAAGAGACCCAGTACTTC	CASSRARGREETQYF
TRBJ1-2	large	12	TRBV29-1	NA	TGCAGCGTTGAATCGACAGCCTATGGCTACACCTTC	CSVESTAYGYTF
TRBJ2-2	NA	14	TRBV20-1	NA	TGCAGTGCTAGTATACACCCGAACACCGGGGAGCTGTTTTTT	CSASIHPNTGELFF
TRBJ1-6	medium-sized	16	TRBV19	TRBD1	TGTGCCAGTAGTATAGCCCTGGACAGGGTGCATTCACCCCTCCACTTT	CASSIALDRVHSPLHF
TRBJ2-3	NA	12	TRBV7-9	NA	TGTGCCAGCAGCGTAAAGCGGGATACGCAGTATTTT	CASSVKRDTQYF
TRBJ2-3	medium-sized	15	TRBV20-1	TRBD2	TGCAGTGCTAGACTGGGACTAGCGGGAAATTATACGCAGTATTTT	CSARLGLAGNYTQYF
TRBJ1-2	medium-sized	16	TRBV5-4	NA	TGTGCCAGCAGCTCCTCCCGTGGACTAACTAACTATGGCTACACCTTC	CASSSSRGLTNYGYTF
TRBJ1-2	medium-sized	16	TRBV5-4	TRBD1	TGTGCCAGCAGCCCCACCGGGACAGGGCTCTCATATGGCTACACCTTC	CASSPTGTGLSYGYTF
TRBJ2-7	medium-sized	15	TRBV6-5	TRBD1	TGTGCCAGCAGTTACGGTCGACAGGGTTCCTACGAGCAGTACTTC	CASSYGRQGSYEQYF
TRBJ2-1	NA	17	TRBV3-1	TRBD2	TGTGCCAGCAGCCTAAGGGGACTAGCGGGAATCATTGGGGAGCAGTTCTTC	CASSLRGLAGIIGEQFF
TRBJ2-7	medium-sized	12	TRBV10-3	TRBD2	TGTGCCATCTCGGGGGGGTCCTACGAGCAGTACTTC	CAISGGSYEQYF
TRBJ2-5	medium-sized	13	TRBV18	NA	TGTGCCAGCTCACCGGCAGGGGAAGAGACCCAGTACTTC	CASSPAGEETQYF
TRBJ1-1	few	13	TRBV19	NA	TGTGCCAGTAGTACCCTCAAAGACAGGGAAGCTTTCTTT	CASSTLKDREAFF
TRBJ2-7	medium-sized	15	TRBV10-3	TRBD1	TGTGCCATCAGTGAACATTTTGACAGGGGGCACGAGCAGTACTTC	CAISEHFDRGHEQYF
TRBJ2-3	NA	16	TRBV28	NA	TGTGCCAGCAGTTTATTTCCCGGCAGGGGCACAGATACGCAGTATTTT	CASSLFPGRGTDTQYF
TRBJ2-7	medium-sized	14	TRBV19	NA	TGTGCCAGTAGTCCCCGACTTAGTCTCTACGAGCAGTACTTC	CASSPRLSLYEQYF
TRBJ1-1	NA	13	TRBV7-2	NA	TGTGCCAGCAGCCTTCTAACTGGAACTGAAGCTTTCTTT	CASSLLTGTEAFF
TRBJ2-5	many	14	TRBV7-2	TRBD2	TGTGCCAGCAGCCGAGCGGGGACTCAAGAGACCCAGTACTTC	CASSRAGTQETQYF
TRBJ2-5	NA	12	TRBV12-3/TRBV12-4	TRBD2	TGTGCCAGCAGGCGGGGGGGGGGGACCCAGTACTTC	CASRRGGGTQYF